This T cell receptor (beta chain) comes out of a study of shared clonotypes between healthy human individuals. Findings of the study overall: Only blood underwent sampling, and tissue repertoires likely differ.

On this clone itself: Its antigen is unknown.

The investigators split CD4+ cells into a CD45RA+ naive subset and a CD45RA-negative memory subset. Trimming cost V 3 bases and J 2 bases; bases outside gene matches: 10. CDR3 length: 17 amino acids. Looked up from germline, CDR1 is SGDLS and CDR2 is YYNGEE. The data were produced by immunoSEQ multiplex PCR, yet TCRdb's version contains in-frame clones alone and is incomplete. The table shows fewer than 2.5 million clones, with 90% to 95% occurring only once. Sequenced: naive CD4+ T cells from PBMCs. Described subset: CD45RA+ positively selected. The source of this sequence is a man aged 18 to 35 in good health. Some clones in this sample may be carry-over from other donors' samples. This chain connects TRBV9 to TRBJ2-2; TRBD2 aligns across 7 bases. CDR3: CASSAGVSGYNTGELFF. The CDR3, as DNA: TGTGCCAGCAGCGCCGGCGTTAGCGGGTACAACACCGGGGAGCTGTTTTTT.